This note documents a single T cell receptor beta chain sequence. The germline V gene encodes CDR1 SGHDT and CDR2 YYEEEE. Trimming left V 2 bases short and J 6 bases short, with 8 bases between. The CDR3 runs to 12 residues. This record comes from a study of cytomegalovirus exposure and HLA in healthy donors. Amplification used 60 Vbeta primers and 13 Jbeta primers. Sequencing was performed with immunoSEQ multiplex PCR; in TCRdb, only in-frame clones are kept and a portion is missing. Counted here are under 150,000 clones, roughly 80% occurring once; the ten biggest clones make up roughly 4.2%. The sequencing input was PBMCs. This sequence joins TRBV5-6 and TRBJ1-1, with unresolved D. This receptor was identified in a man aged 40-55 years in good health and CMV-seropositive. Here the CDR3 reads CASSFVLSEAFF. CDR3 nucleotide sequence: TGTGCCAGCAGCTTCGTCCTATCTGAAGCTTTCTTT. Filled out from reference TRBV5-6 and TRBJ1-1, the complete variable domain reads DAGVTQSPTHLIKTRGQQVTLRCSPKSGHDTVSWYQQALGQGPQFIFQYYEEEERQRGNFPDRFSGHQFPNYSSELNVNALLLGDSALYLCASSFVLSEAFFGQGTRLTVV.